The present T cell receptor (beta chain) was sequenced within a study of control samples from healthy donors and cancer patients (TCRdb year 2020). V loses 6 bases, J loses 3 bases, and the germline ends lie 12 bases apart. Looking up the germline V gene yields CDR1 MNHEY and CDR2 SVGAGI. Its CDR3 holds 14 amino acids, cysteine through phenylalanine. Just the 42-base CDR3 DNA is kept, in frame starting at base 1. Libraries came from the immunoSEQ multiplex PCR assay. This immuneACCESS table, as held by TCRdb, lists in-frame sequences with V and J called but not all clones. Of the missing ones, under half trace to an unresolved V gene in checked studies; the others have no known cause. Across this sample there are roughly 45,000 clones, with 80% to 90% seen only once. Clones ranked in the top ten supply 2.8% of the sample. Regarding this clone: There is no known antigen for this receptor. No clone much larger than this one lies a single base away; base qualities are absent.

Sequencing was performed on PBMCs. The receptor was isolated from a woman between 45 and 65 years old with lung cancer. This receptor chain uses TRBV6-5 and TRBJ1-5, with TRBD1 tentatively as D gene (5 bases match). The DNA sequence follows: TGTGCCAGCAGCACGGGACTGCTCAATCAGCCCCAGCATTTT. Its translation reads: CASSTGLLNQPQHF.